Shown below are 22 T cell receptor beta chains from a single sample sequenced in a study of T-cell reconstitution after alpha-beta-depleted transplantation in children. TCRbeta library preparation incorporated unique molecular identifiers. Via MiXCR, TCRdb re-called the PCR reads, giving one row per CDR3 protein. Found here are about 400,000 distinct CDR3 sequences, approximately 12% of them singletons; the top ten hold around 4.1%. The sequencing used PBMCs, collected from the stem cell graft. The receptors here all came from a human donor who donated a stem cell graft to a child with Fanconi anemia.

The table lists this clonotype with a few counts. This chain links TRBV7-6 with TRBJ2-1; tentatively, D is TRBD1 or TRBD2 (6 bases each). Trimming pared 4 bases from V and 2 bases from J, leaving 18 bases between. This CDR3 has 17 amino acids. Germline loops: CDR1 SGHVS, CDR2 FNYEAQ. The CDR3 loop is CASSYTAGGGPYNEQFF. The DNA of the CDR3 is TGTGCCAGCAGCTACACAGCGGGTGGGGGCCCCTACAATGAGCAGTTCTTC.

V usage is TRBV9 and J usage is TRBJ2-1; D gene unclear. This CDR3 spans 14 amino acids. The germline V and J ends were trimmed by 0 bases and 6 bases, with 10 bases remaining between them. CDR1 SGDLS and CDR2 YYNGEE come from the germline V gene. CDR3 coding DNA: TGTGCCAGCAGCGTAGGCCAGGTCTTCAATGAGCAGTTCTTC. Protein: CASSVGQVFNEQFF.

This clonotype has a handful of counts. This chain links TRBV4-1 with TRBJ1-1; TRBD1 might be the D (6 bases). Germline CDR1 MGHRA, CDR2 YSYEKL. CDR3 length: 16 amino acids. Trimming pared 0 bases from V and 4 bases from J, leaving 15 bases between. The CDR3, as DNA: TGCGCCAGCAGCCAAGATGGACGGGGGCTGGGCACTGAAGCTTTCTTT. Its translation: CASSQDGRGLGTEAFF.

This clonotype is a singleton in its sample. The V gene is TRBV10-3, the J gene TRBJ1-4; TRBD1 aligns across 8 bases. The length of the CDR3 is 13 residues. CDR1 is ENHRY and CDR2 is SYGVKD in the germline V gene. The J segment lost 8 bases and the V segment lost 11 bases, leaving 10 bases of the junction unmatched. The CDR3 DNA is TGTGCCTCAGGACAGGGAGGAGGAGAAAAACTGTTTTTT. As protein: CASGQGGGEKLFF.

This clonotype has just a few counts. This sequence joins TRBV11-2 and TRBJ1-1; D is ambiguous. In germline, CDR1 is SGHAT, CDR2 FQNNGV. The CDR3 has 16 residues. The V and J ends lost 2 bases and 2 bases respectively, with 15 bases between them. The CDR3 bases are TGTGCCAGCAGCTTAAGAGGCGTGCGGGCCAACACTGAAGCTTTCTTT. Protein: CASSLRGVRANTEAFF.

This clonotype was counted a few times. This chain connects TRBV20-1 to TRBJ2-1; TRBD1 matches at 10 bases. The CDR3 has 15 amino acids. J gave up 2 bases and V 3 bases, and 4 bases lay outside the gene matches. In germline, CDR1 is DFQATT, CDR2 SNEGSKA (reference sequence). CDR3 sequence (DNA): TGCAGTGCTAGGGCGGGACAGGGGACCTACAATGAGCAGTTCTTC. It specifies CSARAGQGTYNEQFF.

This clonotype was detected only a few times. The chain's CDR3 is CASSQEGGLYYGYTF. CDR3 nucleotides: TGTGCCAGCAGCCAAGAGGGGGGACTTTACTATGGCTACACCTTC. The chain couples TRBV4-2 to TRBJ1-2; a possible D gene is TRBD1 (5 bases). Germline lookup yields CDR1 LGHNA and CDR2 YNFKEQ. The CDR3 contains 15 residues. The germline V and J ends were trimmed by 0 bases and 3 bases, with 11 bases remaining between them.

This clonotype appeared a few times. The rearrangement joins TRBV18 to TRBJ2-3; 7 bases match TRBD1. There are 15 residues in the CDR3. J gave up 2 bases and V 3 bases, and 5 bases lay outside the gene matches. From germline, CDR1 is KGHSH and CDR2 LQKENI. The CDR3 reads CASSPTGEYTDTQYF. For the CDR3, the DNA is TGTGCCAGCTCACCTACAGGGGAATACACAGATACGCAGTATTTT.

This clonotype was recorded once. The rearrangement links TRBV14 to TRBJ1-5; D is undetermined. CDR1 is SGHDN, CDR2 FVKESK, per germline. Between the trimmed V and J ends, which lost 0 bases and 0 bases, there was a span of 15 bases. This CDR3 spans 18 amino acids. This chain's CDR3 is CASSQEAAGTHSNQPQHF. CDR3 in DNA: TGTGCCAGCAGCCAAGAGGCAGCGGGAACCCATAGCAATCAGCCCCAGCATTTT.

CDR3: CASETADTGELFF. The CDR3 DNA reads as TGTGCCAGTGAGACAGCAGACACCGGGGAGCTGTTTTTT. The chain is built from TRBV28 and TRBJ2-2; D is possibly TRBD1 (5 bases). The germline V gene encodes CDR1 MDHEN and CDR2 SYDVKM. The CDR3 has 13 amino acids. The V gene lost 9 bases and the J gene lost 3 bases, with 11 bases spanning the gap.

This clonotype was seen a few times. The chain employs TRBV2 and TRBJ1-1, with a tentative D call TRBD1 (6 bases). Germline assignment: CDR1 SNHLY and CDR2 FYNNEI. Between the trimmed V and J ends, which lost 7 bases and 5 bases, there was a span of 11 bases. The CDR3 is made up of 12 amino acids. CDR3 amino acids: CASKGGWTEAFF. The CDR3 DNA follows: TGTGCCAGCAAGGGGGGGTGGACTGAAGCTTTCTTT.

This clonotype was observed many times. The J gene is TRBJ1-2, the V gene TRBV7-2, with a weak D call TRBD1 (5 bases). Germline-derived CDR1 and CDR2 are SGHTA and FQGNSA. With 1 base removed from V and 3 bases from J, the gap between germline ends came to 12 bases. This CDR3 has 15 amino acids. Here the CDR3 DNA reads TGTGCCAGCAGCTTAGTTGGGGGATCCGACTATGGCTACACCTTC. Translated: CASSLVGGSDYGYTF.

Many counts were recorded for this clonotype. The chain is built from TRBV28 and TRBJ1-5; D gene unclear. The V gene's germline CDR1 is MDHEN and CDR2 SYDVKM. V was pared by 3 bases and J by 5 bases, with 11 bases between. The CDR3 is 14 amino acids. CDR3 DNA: TGTGCCAGCAGTTTGTCGGGGAGCGATCAGCCCCAGCATTTT. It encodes CASSLSGSDQPQHF.

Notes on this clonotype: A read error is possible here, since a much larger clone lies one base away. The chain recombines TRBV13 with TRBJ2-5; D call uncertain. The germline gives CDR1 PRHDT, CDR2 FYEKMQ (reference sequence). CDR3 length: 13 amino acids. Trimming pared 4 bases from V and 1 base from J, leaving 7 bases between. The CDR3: CASSSDFQETQYF. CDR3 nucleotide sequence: TGTGCCAGCAGCTCAGACTTCCAAGAGACCCAGTACTTC.

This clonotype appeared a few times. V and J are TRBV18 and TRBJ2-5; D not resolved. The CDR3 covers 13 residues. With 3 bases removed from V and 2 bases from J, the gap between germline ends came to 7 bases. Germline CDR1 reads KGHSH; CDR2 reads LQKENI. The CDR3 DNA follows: TGTGCCAGCTCACCGGCACCGCAAGAGACCCAGTACTTC. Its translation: CASSPAPQETQYF.

The CDR3 coding sequence is TGTGCCAGCAGCATGTTAGTGATGGGGCATGAGCAGTTCTTC. Translation: CASSMLVMGHEQFF. The rearrangement joins TRBV7-2 to TRBJ2-1; possible D gene TRBD1, 5 bases. The CDR3 has 14 amino acids. CDR1 SGHTA and CDR2 FQGNSA come from the germline V gene. V was pared by 5 bases and J by 8 bases, with 16 bases between.

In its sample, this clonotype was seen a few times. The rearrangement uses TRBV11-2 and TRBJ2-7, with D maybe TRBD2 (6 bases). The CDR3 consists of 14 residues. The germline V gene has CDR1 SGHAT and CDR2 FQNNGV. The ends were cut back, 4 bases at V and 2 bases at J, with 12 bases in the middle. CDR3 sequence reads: CASSSGLRPYEQYF. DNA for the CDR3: TGTGCCAGCAGCTCGGGACTTCGTCCCTACGAGCAGTACTTC.

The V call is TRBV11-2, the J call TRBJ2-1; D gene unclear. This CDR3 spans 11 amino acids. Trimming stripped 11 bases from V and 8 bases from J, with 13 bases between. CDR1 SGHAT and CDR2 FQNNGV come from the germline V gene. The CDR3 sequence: CASRRAHEQFF. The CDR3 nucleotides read TGTGCCTCTCGACGGGCCCATGAGCAGTTCTTC. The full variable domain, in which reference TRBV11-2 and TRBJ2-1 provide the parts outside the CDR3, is EAGVAQSPRYKIIEKRQSVAFWCNPISGHATLYWYQQILGQGPKLLIQFQNNGVVDDSQLPKDRFSAERLKGVDSTLKIQPAKLEDSAVYLCASRRAHEQFFGPGTRLTVL.

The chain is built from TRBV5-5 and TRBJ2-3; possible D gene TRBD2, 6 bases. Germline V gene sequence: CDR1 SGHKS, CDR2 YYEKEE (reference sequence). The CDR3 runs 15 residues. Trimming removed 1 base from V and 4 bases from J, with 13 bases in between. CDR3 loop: CASSLMGGGPDTQYF. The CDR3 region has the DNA TGTGCCAGCAGCTTGATGGGGGGTGGGCCAGATACGCAGTATTTT.

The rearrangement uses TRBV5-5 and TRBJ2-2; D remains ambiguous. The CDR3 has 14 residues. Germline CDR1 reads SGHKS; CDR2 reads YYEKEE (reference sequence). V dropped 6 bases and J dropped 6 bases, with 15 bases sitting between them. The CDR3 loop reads CASTIIPGAGELFF. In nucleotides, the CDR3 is TGTGCCAGCACCATAATCCCGGGCGCCGGGGAGCTGTTTTTT. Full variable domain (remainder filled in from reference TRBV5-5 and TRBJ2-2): DAGVTQSPTHLIKTRGQQVTLRCSPISGHKSVSWYQQVLGQGPQFIFQYYEKEERGRGNFPDRFSARQFPNYSSELNVNALLLGDSALYLCASTIIPGAGELFFGEGSRLTVL.

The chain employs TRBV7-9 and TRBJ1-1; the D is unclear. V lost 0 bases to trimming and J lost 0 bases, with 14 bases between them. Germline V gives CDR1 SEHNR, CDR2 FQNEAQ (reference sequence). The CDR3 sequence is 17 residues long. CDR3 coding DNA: TGTGCCAGCAGCTTAGCTTTGGTGACGGGTATGAACACTGAAGCTTTCTTT. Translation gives CASSLALVTGMNTEAFF.

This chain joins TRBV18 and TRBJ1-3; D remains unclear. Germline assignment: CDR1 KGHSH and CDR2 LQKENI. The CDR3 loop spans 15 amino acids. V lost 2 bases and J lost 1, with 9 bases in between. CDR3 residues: CASSPILQSGNTIYF. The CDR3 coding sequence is TGTGCCAGCTCACCAATTCTACAGTCTGGAAACACCATATATTTT.